This T cell receptor (beta chain) came from a study of T-cell memory formation after mild COVID-19. Background on the study: Most TCR clusters belonged to a single donor. General observations from the study: Second-wave clones reaching peak frequency on day 37 lacked confirmed SARS-CoV-2 specificity.

TCRdb analysed the 5' RACE reads with MiXCR anew, one entry per CDR3 protein. Here the sample spans 100,000 to 120,000 distinct CDR3 sequences, 15% to 20% being singletons. Regarding this clonotype: The antigen is unknown.

Trimming shortened V by 7 bases and J by 1 base, and 13 bases separated the two germline ends. Per the germline V gene, CDR1 is SNHLY and CDR2 is FYNNEI. The CDR3 is 15 residues long. This chain links TRBV2 with TRBJ2-2; no clear D gene. The clonotype comes from a young man who had mild COVID-19 (a few samples of this study predate the infection). Cell type and time point are not known. The specimen was PBMCs or a T cell subset sorted from them (not recorded which). CDR3: CASTSSRLNTGELFF. DNA for the CDR3: TGTGCCAGCACCAGCAGTAGGTTGAACACCGGGGAGCTGTTTTTT.